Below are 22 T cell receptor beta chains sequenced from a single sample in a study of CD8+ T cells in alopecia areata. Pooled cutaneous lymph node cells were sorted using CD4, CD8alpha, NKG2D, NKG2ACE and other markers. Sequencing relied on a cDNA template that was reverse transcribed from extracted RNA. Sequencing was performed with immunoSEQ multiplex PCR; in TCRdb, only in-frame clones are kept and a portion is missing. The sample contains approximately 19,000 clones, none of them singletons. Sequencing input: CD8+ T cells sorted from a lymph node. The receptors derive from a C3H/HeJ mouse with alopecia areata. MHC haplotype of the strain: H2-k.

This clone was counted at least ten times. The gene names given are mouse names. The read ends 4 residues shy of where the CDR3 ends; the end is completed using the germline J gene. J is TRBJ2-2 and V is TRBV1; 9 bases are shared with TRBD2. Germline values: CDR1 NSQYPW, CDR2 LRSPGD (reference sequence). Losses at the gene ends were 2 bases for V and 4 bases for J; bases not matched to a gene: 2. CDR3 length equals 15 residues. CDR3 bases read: TGCACCTGCAGTGCACCACTGGGGGGCACCGGG. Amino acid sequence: CTCSAPLGGTG. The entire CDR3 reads CTCSAPLGGTGQLYF.

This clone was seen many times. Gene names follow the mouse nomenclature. CDR3 sequence: CASSAGGVTGQLYF. The part of the CDR3 DNA that was read is TGTGCCAGCAGCGCAGGGGGCGTCACCGGG. The chain uses TRBV13-3 and TRBJ2-2; 8 bases fit TRBD1. The CDR3 end is not reached by the read, which stops 4 residues before it; the germline J gene fills it in. V lost 5 bases and J lost 4; bases outside the gene matches: 4. The CDR3 totals 14 residues. CDR1 is NNHDY, CDR2 SYVADS, per germline.

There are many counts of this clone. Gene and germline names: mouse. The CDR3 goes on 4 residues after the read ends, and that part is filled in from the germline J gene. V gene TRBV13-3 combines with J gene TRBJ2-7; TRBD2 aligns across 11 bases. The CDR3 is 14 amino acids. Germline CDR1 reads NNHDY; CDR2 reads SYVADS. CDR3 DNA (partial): TGTGCCAGCAGCCCCCGGGACTGGGGGTAT. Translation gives CASSPRDWGY. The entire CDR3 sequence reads CASSPRDWGYEQYF.

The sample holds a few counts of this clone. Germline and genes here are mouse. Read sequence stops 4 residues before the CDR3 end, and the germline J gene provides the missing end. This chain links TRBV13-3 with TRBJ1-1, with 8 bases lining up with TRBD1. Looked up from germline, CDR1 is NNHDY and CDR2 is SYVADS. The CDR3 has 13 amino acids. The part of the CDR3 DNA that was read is TGTGCCAGCAGGGGGACAGGAAAGCCA. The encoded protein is CASRGTGKP. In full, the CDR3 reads CASRGTGKPEVFF.

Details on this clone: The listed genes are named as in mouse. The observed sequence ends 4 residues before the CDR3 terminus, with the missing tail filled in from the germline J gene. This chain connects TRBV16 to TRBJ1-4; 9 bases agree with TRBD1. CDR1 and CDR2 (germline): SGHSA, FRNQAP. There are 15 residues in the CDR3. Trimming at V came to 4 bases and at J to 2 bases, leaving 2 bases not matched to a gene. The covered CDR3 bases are TGTGCAAGCAGCTCCGGGACAGGGTCCAACGAA. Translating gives CASSSGTGSNE. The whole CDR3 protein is CASSSGTGSNERLFF.

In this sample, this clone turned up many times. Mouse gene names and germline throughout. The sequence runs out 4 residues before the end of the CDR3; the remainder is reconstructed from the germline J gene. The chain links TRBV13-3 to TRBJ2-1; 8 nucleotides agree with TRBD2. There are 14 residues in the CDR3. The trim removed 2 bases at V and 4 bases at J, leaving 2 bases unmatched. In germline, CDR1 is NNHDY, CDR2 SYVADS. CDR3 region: CASSEDWGYAEQFF. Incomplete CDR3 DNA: TGTGCCAGCAGTGAAGACTGGGGATATGCT.

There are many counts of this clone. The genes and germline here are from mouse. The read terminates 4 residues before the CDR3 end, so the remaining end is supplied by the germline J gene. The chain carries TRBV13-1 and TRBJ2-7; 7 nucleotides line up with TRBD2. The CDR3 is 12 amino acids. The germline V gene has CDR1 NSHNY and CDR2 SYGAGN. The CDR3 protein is CASSELGYEQYF. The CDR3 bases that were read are TGTGCCAGCAGTGAACTGGGGTAT.

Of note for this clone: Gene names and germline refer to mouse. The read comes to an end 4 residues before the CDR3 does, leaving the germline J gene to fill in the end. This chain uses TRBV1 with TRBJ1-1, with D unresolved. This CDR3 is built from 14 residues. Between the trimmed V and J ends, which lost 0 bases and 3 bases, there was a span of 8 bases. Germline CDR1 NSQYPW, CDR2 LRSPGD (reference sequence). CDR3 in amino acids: CTCSADRRDTEVFF. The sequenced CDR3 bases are TGCACCTGCAGTGCAGACAGGAGGGACACA.

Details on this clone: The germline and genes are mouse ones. The CDR3: CASSETLNYAEQFF. The sequenced CDR3 bases are TGTGCCAGCAGTGAGACACTTAACTATGCT. The chain joins TRBV13-1 to TRBJ2-1; no definite D call. The read ends 4 residues shy of where the CDR3 ends; the end is completed using the germline J gene. This CDR3 comprises 14 residues. V was cut by 2 bases and J by 0 bases, with 6 bases left in between. Germline values: CDR1 NSHNY, CDR2 SYGAGN.

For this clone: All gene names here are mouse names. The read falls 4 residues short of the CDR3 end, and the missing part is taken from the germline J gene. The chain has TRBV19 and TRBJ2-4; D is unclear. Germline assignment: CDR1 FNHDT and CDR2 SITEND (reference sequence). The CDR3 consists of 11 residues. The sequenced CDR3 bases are TGTGCCAGCAGTTTAGGAAAC. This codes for CASSLGN. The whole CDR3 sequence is CASSLGNTLYF.

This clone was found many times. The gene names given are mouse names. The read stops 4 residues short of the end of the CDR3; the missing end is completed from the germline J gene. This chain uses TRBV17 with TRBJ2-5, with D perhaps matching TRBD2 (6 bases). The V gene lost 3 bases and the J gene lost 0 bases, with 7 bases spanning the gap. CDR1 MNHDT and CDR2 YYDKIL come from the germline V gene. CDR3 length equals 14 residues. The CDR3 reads CASSSLGNQDTQYF. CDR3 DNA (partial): TGTGCTAGCAGTAGTCTGGGGAACCAAGAC. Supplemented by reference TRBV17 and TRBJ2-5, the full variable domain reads DTTVKQNPRYKLARVGKPVNLICSQTMNHDTMYWYQKKPNQAPKLLLFYYDKILNREADTFEKFQSSRPNNSFCSLYIGSAGLEYSAMYLCASSSLGNQDTQYFGPGTRLLVL.

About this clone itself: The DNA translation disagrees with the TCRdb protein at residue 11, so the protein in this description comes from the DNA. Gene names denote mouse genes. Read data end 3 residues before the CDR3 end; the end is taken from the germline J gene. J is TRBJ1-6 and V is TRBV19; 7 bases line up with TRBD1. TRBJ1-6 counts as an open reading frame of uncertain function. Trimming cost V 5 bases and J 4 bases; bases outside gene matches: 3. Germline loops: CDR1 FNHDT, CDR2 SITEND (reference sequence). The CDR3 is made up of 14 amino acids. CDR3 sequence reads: CASRSGQYNSPLYF. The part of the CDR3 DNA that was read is TGTGCCAGCAGATCGGGACAGTATAATTCGCCC.

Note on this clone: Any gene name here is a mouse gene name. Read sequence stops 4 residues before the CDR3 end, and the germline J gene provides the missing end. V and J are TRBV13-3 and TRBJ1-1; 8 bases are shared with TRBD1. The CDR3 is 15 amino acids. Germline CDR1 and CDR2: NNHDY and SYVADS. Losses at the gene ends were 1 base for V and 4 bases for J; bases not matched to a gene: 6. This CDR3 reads CASSDRGQGCTEVFF. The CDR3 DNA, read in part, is TGTGCCAGCAGTGATCGTGGACAGGGCTGCACA.

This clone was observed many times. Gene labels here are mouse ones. The part of the CDR3 DNA that was read is TGTGCCTGGGGCACAGGGAACTCC. This encodes CAWGTGNS. From start to end, the CDR3 is CAWGTGNSDYTF. The chain links TRBV31 to TRBJ1-2, with TRBD1 as a possible D gene (6 bases). The read gets to within 4 residues of the CDR3 end, and the germline J gene fills in the rest. Deletions cut 5 bases from V and 2 bases from J, with 9 bases between. Germline CDR1 is GKSSPN and CDR2 is SITVG. This CDR3 is built from 12 residues.

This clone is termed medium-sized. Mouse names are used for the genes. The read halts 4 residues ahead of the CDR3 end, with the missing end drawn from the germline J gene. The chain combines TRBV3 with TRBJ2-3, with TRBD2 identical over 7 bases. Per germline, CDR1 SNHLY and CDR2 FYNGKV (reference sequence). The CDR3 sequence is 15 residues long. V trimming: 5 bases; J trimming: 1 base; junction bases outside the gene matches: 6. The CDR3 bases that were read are TGTGCCAGCAGCCACCGACTGGGAGGTGCAGAA. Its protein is CASSHRLGGAE. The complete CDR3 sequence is CASSHRLGGAETLYF.

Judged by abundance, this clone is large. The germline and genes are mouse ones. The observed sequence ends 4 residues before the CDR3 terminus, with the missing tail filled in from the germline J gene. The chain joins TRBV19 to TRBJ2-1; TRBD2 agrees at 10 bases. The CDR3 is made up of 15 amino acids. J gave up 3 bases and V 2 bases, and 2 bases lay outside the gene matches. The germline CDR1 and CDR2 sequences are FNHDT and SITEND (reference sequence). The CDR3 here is CASSIWGGSYAEQFF. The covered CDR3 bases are TGTGCCAGCAGTATCTGGGGGGGCTCCTATGCT.

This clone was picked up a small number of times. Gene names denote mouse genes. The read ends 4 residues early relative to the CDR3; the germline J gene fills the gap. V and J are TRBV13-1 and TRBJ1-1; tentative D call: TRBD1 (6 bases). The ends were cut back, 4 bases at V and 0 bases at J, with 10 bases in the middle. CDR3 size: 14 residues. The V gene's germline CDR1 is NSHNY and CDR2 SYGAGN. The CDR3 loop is CASSSGHSNTEVFF. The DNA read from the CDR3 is TGTGCCAGCAGTTCGGGACATTCAAACACA.

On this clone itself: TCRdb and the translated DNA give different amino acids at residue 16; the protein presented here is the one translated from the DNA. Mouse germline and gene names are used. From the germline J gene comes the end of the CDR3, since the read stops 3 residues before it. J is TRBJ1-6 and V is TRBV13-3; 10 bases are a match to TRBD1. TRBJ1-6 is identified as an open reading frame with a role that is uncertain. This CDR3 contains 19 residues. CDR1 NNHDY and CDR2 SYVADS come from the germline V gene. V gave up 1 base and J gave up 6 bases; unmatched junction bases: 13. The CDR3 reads CASSDSRDRGKRGNSPLYF. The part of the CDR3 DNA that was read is TGTGCCAGCAGTGATTCTCGGGACAGGGGAAAGAGAGGTAATTCGCCC.

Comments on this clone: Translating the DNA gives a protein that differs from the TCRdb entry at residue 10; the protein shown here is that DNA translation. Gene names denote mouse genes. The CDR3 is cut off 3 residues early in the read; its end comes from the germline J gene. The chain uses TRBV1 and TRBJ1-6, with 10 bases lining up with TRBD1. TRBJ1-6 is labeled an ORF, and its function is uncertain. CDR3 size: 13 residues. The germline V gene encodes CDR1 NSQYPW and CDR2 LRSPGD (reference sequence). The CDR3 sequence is CTCSAGDRGGLYF. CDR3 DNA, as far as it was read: TGCACCTGCAGTGCAGGGGACAGGGGAGGC.

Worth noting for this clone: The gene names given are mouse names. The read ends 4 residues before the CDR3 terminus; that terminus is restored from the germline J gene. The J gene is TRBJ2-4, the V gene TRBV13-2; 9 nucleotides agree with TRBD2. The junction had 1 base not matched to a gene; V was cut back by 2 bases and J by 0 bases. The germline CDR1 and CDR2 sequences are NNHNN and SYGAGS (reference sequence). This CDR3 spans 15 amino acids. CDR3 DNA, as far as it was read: TGTGCCAGCGGTGACTGGGGGGGTAGTCAAAAC. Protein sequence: CASGDWGGSQN. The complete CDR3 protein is CASGDWGGSQNTLYF.

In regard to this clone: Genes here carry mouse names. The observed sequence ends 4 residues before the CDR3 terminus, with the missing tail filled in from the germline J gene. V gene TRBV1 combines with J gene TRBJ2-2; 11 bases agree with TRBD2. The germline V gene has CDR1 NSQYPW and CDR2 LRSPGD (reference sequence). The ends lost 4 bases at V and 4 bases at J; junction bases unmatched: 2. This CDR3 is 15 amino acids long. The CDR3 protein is CTCSELGGRTGQLYF. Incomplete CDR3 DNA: TGCACCTGCAGTGAACTGGGGGGGCGCACCGGG.

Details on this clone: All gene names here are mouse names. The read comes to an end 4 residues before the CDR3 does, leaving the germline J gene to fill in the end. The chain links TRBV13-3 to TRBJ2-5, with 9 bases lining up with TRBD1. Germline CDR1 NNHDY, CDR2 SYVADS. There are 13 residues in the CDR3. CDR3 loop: CASSTGGADTQYF. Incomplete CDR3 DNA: TGTGCCAGCAGTACAGGGGGCGCAGAC.